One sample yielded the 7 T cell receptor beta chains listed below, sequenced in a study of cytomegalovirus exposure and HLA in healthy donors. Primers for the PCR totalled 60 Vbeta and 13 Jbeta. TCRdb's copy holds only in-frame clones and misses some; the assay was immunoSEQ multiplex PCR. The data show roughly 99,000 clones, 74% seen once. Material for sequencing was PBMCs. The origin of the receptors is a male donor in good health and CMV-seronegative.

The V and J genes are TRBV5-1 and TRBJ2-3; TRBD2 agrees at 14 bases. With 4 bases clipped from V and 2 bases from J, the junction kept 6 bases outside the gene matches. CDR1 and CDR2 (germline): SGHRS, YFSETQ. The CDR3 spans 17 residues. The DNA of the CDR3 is TGCGCCAGCAGCCCAGGGACTAGCGGGAGCCTCACAGATACGCAGTATTTT. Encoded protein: CASSPGTSGSLTDTQYF.

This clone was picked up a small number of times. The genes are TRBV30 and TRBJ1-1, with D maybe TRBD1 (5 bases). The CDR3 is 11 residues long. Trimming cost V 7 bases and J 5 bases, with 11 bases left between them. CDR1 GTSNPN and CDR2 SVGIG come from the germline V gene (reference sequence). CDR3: CAFSQGTEAFF. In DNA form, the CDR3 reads TGTGCCTTCTCGCAGGGAACTGAAGCTTTCTTT.

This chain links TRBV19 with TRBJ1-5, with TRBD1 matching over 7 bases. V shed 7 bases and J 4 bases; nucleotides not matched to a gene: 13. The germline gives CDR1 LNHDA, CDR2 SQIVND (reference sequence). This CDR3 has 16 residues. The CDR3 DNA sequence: TGTGCCAGTACCGTAGACAGGGCCCCGATTAATCAGCCCCAGCATTTT. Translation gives CASTVDRAPINQPQHF.

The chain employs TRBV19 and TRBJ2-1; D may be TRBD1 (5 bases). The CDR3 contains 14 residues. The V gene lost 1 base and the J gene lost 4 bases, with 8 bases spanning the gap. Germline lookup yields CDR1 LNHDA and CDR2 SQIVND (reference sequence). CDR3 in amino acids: CASSIATEYNEQFF. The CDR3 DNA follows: TGTGCCAGTAGTATAGCGACAGAGTACAATGAGCAGTTCTTC.

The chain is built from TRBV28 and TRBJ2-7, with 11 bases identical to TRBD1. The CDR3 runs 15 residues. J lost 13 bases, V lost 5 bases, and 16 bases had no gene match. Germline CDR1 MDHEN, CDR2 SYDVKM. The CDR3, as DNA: TGTGCCAGCAGTCCACCGCCGAGGACAGGGGGCGTCTTATACTTC. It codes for CASSPPPRTGGVLYF.

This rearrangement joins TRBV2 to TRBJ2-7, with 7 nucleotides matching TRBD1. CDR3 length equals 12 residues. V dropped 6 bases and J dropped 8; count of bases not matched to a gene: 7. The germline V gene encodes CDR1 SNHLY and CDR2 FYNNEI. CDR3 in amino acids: CASSPGTVKQYF. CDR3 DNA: TGTGCCAGCAGCCCTGGGACAGTCAAGCAGTACTTC.

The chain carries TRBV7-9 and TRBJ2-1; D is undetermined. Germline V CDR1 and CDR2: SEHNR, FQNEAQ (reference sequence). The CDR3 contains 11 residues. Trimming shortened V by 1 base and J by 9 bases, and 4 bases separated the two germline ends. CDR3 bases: TGTGCCAGCAGCTTAGTCGGTGAGCAGTTCTTC. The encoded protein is CASSLVGEQFF. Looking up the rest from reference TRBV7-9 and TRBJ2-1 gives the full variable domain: DTGVSQNPRHKITKRGQNVTFRCDPISEHNRLYWYRQTLGQGPEFLTYFQNEAQLEKSRLLSDRFSAERPKGSFSTLEIQRTEQGDSAMYLCASSLVGEQFFGPGTRLTVL.